This entry concerns a single T cell receptor (beta chain). The antigen remains undetermined. Each CDR3 protein gets one entry after TCRdb re-called the 5' RACE reads with MiXCR. This sample has roughly 250,000 distinct CDR3 sequences, with 16% found just once. These data belong to a study of T-cell memory formation after mild COVID-19. Overall study findings and caveats: Contracting clones localized mainly to CM and EM when CD4+ and mainly to EMRA when CD8+.

CDR1 SGHTA and CDR2 FQGNSA come from the germline V gene. V dropped 3 bases and J dropped 2 bases, with 3 bases sitting between them. The CDR3 is 12 residues long. This receptor was obtained from a man aged 18 to 29 who had mild COVID-19 (a few samples of this study predate the infection). Cell type and time point are not known. The chain employs TRBV7-2 and TRBJ2-3, with unresolved D. Sequencing was performed on PBMCs or a T cell subset sorted from them (not recorded which). CDR3 region: CASSFITDTQYF. In DNA, the CDR3 is TGTGCCAGCAGCTTTATCACAGATACGCAGTATTTT.